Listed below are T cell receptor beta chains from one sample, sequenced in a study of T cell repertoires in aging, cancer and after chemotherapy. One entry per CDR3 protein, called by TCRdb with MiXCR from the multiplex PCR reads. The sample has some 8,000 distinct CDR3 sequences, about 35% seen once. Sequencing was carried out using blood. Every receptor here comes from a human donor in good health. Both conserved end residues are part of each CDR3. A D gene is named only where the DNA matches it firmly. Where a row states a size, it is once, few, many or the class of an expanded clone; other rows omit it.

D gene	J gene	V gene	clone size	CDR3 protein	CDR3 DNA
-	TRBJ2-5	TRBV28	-	CASSFGSGHSQETQYF	TGTGCCAGCAGTTTTGGGTCTGGGCACTCTCAAGAGACCCAGTACTTC
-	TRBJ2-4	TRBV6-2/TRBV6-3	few	CASRKQGSNIQYF	TGTGCCAGCAGGAAACAGGGATCAAACATTCAGTACTTC
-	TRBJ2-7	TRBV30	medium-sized	CAWKPPSWRSYEQYF	TGTGCCTGGAAGCCTCCAAGTTGGAGATCCTACGAGCAGTACTTC
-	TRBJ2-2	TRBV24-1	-	CATSAFLVGGNTGELFF	TGTGCCACCAGTGCCTTCCTCGTAGGGGGGAACACCGGGGAGCTGTTTTTT
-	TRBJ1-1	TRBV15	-	CATSRITNTEAFF	TGTGCCACCAGCAGAATCACGAACACTGAAGCTTTCTTT
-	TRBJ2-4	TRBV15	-	CATSLSGALAKNIQYF	TGTGCCACCAGCTTGTCGGGTGCCTTAGCCAAAAACATTCAGTACTTC
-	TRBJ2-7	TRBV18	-	CASSPSPGYEQYF	TGTGCCAGCTCACCATCGCCAGGCTACGAGCAGTACTTC
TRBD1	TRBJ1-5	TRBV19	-	CASSIEGQVNQPQHF	TGTGCCAGTAGTATAGAGGGACAGGTCAATCAGCCCCAGCATTTT
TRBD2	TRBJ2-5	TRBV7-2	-	CASSSLHGGAAFETQYF	TGTGCCAGCAGCTCTCTCCACGGGGGGGCGGCTTTCGAGACCCAGTACTTC
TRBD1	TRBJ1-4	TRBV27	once	CASSSRTGAGFEKLFF	TGTGCCAGCAGTTCTCGAACAGGGGCAGGCTTTGAAAAACTGTTTTTT
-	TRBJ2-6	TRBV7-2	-	CASSLTGSGANVLTF	TGTGCCAGCAGCTTAACAGGCTCCGGGGCCAACGTCCTGACTTTC
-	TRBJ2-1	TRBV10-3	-	CAISPGQLNEQFF	TGTGCCATCAGCCCGGGCCAACTCAATGAGCAGTTCTTC
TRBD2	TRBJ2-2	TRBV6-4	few	CASSSGRDTGELFF	TGTGCCAGCAGTAGCGGGAGGGACACCGGGGAGCTGTTTTTT
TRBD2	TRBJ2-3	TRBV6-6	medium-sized	CASSYEGGSGADTQYF	TGTGCCAGCAGCTACGAAGGGGGTAGCGGGGCAGATACGCAGTATTTT
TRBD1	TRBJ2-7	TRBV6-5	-	CASSSPRTGSTYEQYF	TGTGCCAGCAGTTCTCCCCGGACAGGGTCGACCTACGAGCAGTACTTC
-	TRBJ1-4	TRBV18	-	CASSPRRGNNEKLFF	TGTGCCAGCTCACCACGACGGGGGAATAATGAAAAACTGTTTTTT
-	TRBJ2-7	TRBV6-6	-	CASSYSPGYDEQYF	TGTGCCAGCAGTTACTCCCCGGGGTACGACGAGCAGTACTTC
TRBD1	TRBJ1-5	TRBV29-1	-	CSARTGGFNQPQHF	TGCAGCGCCCGGACAGGGGGTTTCAATCAGCCCCAGCATTTT
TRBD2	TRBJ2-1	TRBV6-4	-	CASSDQAGANEQFF	TGTGCCAGCAGTGACCAAGCGGGAGCCAATGAGCAGTTCTTC
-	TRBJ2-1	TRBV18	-	CASSPGQYNEQFF	TGTGCCAGCTCACCTGGACAGTACAATGAGCAGTTCTTC
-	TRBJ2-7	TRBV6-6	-	CASSYSMNEQYF	TGTGCCAGCAGTTACTCGATGAACGAGCAGTACTTC
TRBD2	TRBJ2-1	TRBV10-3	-	CAISGGSGFYNEQFF	TGTGCCATCAGTGGGGGTAGCGGGTTTTACAATGAGCAGTTCTTC
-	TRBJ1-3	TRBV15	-	CATSRSRGLGNTIYF	TGTGCCACCAGCAGAAGCCGGGGGCTAGGGAACACCATATATTTT
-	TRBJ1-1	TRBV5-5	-	CASSGNTEAFF	TGTGCCAGCAGCGGGAACACTGAAGCTTTCTTT
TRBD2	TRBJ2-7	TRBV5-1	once	CASREAGGIYEQYF	TGCGCCAGCAGGGAAGCGGGAGGGATCTACGAGCAGTACTTC
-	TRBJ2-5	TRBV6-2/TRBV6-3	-	CASSYSRTPTRGETQYF	TGTGCCAGCAGTTACTCGAGGACTCCCACTCGGGGAGAGACCCAGTACTTC
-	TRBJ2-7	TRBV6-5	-	CASSYVEGNGGYVYEQYF	TGTGCCAGCAGCTACGTCGAGGGGAACGGTGGCTACGTCTACGAGCAGTACTTC
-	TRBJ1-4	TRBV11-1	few	CASSRGRWREKLFF	TGTGCCAGCAGCCGAGGACGGTGGAGGGAAAAACTGTTTTTT
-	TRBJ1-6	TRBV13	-	CASSGGGGGATYNSPLHF	TGTGCCAGCAGTGGAGGAGGAGGGGGGGCCACCTATAATTCACCCCTCCACTTT
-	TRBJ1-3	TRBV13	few	CASSLGGNTIYF	TGTGCCAGCAGCTTAGGTGGAAACACCATATATTTT
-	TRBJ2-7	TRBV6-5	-	CASSYVGGEQYF	TGTGCCAGCAGTTACGTGGGGGGCGAGCAGTACTTC
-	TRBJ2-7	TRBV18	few	CASSPPLTPVQYF	TGTGCCAGCTCACCACCTTTGACGCCTGTGCAGTACTTC
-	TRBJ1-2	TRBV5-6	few	CASSLSGSHGYTF	TGTGCCAGCAGCTTGTCGGGGTCTCATGGCTACACCTTC
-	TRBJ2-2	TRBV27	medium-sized	CASKGITGGLAGELFF	TGTGCCAGCAAAGGGATCACGGGGGGCCTCGCCGGGGAGCTGTTTTTT
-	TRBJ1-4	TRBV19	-	CASSLGDDRANEKLFF	TGTGCCAGTAGTTTGGGGGACGACCGAGCTAATGAAAAACTGTTTTTT
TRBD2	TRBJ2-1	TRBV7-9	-	CASSLSLAGVHNEQFF	TGTGCCAGCAGCTTAAGTCTAGCGGGAGTACACAATGAGCAGTTCTTC
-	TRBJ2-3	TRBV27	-	CASSPRNADTQYF	TGTGCCAGCAGTCCCCGAAACGCAGATACGCAGTATTTT